The rows below give T cell receptor beta chains drawn from one sample of a study of graft-versus-host responses after intestinal transplantation. Here immunoSEQ multiplex PCR was the method, and the copy in TCRdb shows in-frame clones only, minus some. The top ten clones hold about 16% of a sample with under 100,000 clones, around nine tenths of them seen once. This material consisted of PBMCs, taken just under 460 days after intestinal transplant. These receptor sequences come from a human patient who received an intestinal transplant, so some T cells may come from the graft donor. The CDR3 runs from the conserved cysteine through the conserved F or W.

TRBV9 | 16 | CASSGDRGHSGYEQYF
TRBV29-1 | 13 | CSGISGTAYEQYF
TRBV7-9 | 15 | CASSLSSLASYEQYF
TRBV19 | 20 | CASSGVRQGASWSYNSPLHF
TRBV6-6 | 15 | CASSFRTGSTDTQYF
TRBV2 | 14 | CASSESDGLLRVYF
TRBV19 | 13 | CATSWRGETEAFF
TRBV7-8 | 12 | CASTTHTGELFF
TRBV25-1 | 13 | CASSEGDEEKLFF
TRBV6-1 | 14 | CASSGWTGTHEQYF
TRBV18 | 14 | CASSPPSRDTEAFF
TRBV19 | 14 | CASRDGPANTEAFF
TRBV19 | 16 | CASSFWDSGTAYGYTF
TRBV6-5 | 14 | CASSYDGPTYEQYF
TRBV9 | 14 | CASSAGTGITEAFF
TRBV2 | 14 | CASSDGLAVKEQFF
TRBV19 | 13 | CASSIPGWVITFF
TRBV18 | 15 | CASSQDRSRNTEAFF
TRBV5-1 | 13 | CASSLGGGNEQYF
TRBV27 | 14 | CASSLMGPPETQYF
TRBV4-2 | 14 | CASSQTVLNEKLFF
TRBV4-1 | 14 | CASSQGAGVYEQYF
TRBV21-1 | 18 | CASSKGGQGAPGSYEQYF
TRBV5-8 | 19 | CASSFTAWTGSAMGTEAFF
TRBV9 | 15 | CASSRSSTNTYEQYF
TRBV5-1 | 17 | CASSPEPGQGGDQPQHF
TRBV7-6 | 20 | CASSLTWRRLAGGNDNEQFF
TRBV6-1 | 14 | CASSEGTANTEAFF
TRBV7-8 | 14 | CASSSGSRDPRYTF
TRBV2 | 16 | CASSESHHERGYEQYF
TRBV5-6 | 15 | CASSSTSGTTYEQYF
TRBV9 | 15 | CASSVGGGVNSPLHF
TRBV10-3 | 16 | CAISESSPGGKEPQHF
TRBV9 | 16 | CASSVTPGLPMYEQYF
TRBV5-5 | 13 | CASSQNADTEAFF
TRBV25-1 | 15 | CASSPTGSYTGELFF
TRBV9 | 12 | CASSAPGEGYTF
TRBV6-1 | 14 | CASREYRGHGEAFF
TRBV10-3 | 12 | CATSQSSETQYF
TRBV5-5 | 13 | CASSLPMNTEAFF
TRBV25-1 | 16 | CASSEDGTGATSEQYF
TRBV7-9 | 13 | CASSLLAGNEQFF
TRBV19 | 16 | CASSIAQGGSTDTQYF
TRBV7-9 | 16 | CASSPRGGLPNYGYTF
TRBV27 | 14 | CASSTEDRAYEQYF
TRBV7-9 | 13 | CASSLVEGETQYF
TRBV7-8 | 13 | CASRSLATKTQYF
TRBV5-1 | 10 | CASWVYEQYF
TRBV6-6 | 12 | CASTLGNTEAFF
TRBV4-1 | 17 | CASSQDRDRGGNTEAFF
TRBV6-4 | 13 | CASSPRPRDEQYF
TRBV19 | 14 | CASKSGGAANTQYF
TRBV9 | 14 | CASSRDRANTEAFF
TRBV4-2 | 17 | CASSQEGGLANTGELFF
TRBV10-2 | 16 | CASSFGTSGDTDTQYF
TRBV9 | 15 | CASSPTVGLNTEAFF
TRBV2 | 16 | CASSADRAVLNQPQHF
TRBV9 | 18 | CASSGPGAHTGGANVLTF
TRBV5-1 | 15 | CASSETGGRSYEQYF
TRBV7-2 | 16 | CASSLAPGEGEAPLHF